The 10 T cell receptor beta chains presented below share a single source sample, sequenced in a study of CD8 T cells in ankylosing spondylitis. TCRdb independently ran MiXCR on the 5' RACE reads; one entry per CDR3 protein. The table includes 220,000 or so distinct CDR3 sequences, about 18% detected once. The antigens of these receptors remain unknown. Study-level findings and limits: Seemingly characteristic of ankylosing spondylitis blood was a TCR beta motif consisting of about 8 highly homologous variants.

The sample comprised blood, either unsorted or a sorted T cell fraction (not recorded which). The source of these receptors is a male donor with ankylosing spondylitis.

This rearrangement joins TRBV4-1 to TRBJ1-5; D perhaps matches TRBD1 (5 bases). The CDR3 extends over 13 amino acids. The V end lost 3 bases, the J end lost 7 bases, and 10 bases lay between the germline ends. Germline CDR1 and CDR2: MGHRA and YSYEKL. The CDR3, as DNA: TGCGCCAGCAGCCAGTCAGGGATCCAGCCCCAGCATTTT. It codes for CASSQSGIQPQHF.

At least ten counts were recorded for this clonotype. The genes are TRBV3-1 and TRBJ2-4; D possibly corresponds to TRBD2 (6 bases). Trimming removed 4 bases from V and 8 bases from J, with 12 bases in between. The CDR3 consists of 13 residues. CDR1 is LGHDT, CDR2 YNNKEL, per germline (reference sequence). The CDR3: CASSPGSGDIQYF. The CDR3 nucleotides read TGTGCCAGCAGCCCCGGGTCGGGGGACATTCAGTACTTC.

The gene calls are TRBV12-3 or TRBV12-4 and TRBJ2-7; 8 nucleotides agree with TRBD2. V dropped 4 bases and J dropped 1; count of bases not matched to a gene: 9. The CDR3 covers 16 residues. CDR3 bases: TGTGCCAGCAGTTCCCCCTGGGCGGGGGGTTCCTACGAGCAGTACTTC. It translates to CASSSPWAGGSYEQYF.

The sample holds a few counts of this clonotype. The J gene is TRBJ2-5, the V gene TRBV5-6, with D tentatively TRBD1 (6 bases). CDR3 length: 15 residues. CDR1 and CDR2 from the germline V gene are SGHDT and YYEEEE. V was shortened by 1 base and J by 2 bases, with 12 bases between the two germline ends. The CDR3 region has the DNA TGTGCCAGCAGCTTGTCGTCAGGGGCTCAAGAGACCCAGTACTTC. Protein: CASSLSSGAQETQYF.

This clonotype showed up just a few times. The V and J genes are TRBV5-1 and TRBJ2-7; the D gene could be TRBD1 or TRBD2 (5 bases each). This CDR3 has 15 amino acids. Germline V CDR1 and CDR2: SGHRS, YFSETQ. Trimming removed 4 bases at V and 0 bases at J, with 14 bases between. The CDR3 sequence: CASSIGTASSYEQYF. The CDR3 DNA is TGCGCCAGCAGCATCGGGACGGCGAGCTCCTACGAGCAGTACTTC.

CDR3 DNA sequence: TGTGCCAGCAGCTTAGCGGGGATGATCGATGGCTACACCTTC. As protein: CASSLAGMIDGYTF. V gene TRBV7-6 combines with J gene TRBJ1-2; unclear D gene. The V gene lost 0 bases and the J gene lost 6 bases, with 11 bases spanning the gap. The germline CDR1 and CDR2 sequences are SGHVS and FNYEAQ. This CDR3 has 14 residues.

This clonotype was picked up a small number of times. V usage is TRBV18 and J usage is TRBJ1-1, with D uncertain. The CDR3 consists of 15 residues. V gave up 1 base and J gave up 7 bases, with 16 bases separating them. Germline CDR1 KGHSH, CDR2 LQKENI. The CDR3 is CASSPLDSIEGEAFF. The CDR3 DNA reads TGTGCCAGCTCACCACTTGACTCCATCGAAGGTGAAGCTTTCTTT. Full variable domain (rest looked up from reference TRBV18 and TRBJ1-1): NAGVMQNPRHLVRRRGQEARLRCSPMKGHSHVYWYRQLPEEGLKFMVYLQKENIIDESGMPKERFSAEFPKEGPSILRIQQVVRGDSAAYFCASSPLDSIEGEAFFGQGTRLTVV.

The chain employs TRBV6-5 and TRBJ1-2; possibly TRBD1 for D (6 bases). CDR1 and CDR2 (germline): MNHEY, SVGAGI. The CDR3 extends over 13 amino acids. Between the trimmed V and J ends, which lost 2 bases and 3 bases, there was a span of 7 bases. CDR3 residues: CASSYGGYYGYTF. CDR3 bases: TGTGCCAGCAGTTACGGGGGCTACTATGGCTACACCTTC.

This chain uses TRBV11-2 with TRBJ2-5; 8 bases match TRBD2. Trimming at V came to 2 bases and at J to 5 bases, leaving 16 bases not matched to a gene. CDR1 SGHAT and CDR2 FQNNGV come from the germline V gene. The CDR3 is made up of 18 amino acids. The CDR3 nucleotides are TGTGCCAGCAGCTTACTCTCAGCGGGGGACCCCATCGGCGAGACCCAGTACTTC. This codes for CASSLLSAGDPIGETQYF.

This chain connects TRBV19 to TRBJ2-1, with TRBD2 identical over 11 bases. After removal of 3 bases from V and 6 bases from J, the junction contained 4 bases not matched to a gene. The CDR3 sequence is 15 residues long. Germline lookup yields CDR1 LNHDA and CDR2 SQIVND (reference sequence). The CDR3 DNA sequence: TGTGCCAGTAGTATTGGCCTAGCGGGAGGCAATGAGCAGTTCTTC. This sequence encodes CASSIGLAGGNEQFF.